Following are 3 T cell receptor beta chains from one sample sequenced in a study of T-cell reconstitution after alpha-beta-depleted transplantation in children listed by TCRdb under 2016. The library was prepared using PCR. Instrument on record: Illumina HiSeq 2500. TCR library preparation used molecular barcoding, with unique molecular identifiers applied to normalize quantification of the TCRbeta repertoire. TCRdb's own reprocessing of the public reads used fastp at Q25 and MiXCR and kept productive beta chains. Duplicate CDR3 protein sequences are folded into a single record with the most common DNA and genes. The sample table contains hundreds of thousands of distinct CDR3 sequences; only one count was recorded for around 16% of them. Over 0.95% of the sample is in the top ten clones. The specimen was PBMCs from the stem cell graft donor, collected from the stem cell graft. The receptor source for this set is a human donor who donated a stem cell graft to a child with acute myeloid leukemia.

The chain combines TRBV20-1 with TRBJ1-3, with D possibly matching TRBD1 (6 bases). CDR1 is DFQATT, CDR2 SNEGSKA, per germline (reference sequence). Trimming shortened V by 6 bases and J by 0 bases, and 18 bases separated the two germline ends. This CDR3 has 16 amino acids. The CDR3 spells CSAQRAGAISGNTIYF. The CDR3 DNA follows: TGCAGTGCGCAGCGGGCAGGGGCCATCTCTGGAAACACCATATATTTT.

The V gene is TRBV7-9, the J gene TRBJ1-4, with D unresolved. Looked up from germline, CDR1 is SEHNR and CDR2 is FQNEAQ (reference sequence). Trimming took off 6 bases at V and 2 bases at J, with 13 bases between the two ends. This CDR3 is built from 15 residues. This chain's CDR3 is CASSTRATTNEKLFF. CDR3 nucleotides: TGTGCCAGCAGTACTAGGGCAACGACTAATGAAAAACTGTTTTTT.

This clonotype has more than one count but fewer than ten. The chain carries TRBV7-9 and TRBJ2-1; TRBD1 matches 10 bases. The V segment lost 4 bases and the J segment 16 bases; nucleotides outside the gene matches: 10. This CDR3 is 13 amino acids long. CDR1 is SEHNR and CDR2 is FQNEAQ in the germline V gene (reference sequence). CDR3 DNA sequence: TGTGCCAGCAGCTCACGCGACAGGGGGCGGCTATTCTTC. It yields the protein CASSSRDRGRLFF.